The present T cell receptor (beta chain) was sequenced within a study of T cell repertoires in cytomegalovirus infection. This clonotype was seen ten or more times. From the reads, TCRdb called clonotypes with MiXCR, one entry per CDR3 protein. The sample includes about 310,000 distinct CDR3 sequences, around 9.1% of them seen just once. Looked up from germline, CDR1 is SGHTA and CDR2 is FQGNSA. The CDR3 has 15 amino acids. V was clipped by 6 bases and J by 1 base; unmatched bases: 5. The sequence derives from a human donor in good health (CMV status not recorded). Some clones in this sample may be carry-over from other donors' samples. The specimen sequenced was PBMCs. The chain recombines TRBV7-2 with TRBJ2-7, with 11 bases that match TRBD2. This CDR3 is CASSAVAGGSYEQYF. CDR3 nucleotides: TGTGCCAGCAGTGCCGTAGCGGGGGGGTCCTACGAGCAGTACTTC.